A selection of T cell receptor beta chains follows, all from one sample in a study of metastatic and nonmetastatic thyroid tumors. Using MiXCR, TCRdb reanalyzed the PCR reads. The sample includes about 20,000 clones, more than 9% seen only once; the top ten take 6.2%. The sequencing input was blood. The source of these receptors is a male donor with papillary thyroid cancer or a benign thyroid nodule (not recorded which). Some clones in this sample may be carry-over from other donors' samples. Both conserved end residues are part of each CDR3. A D gene is named only where the DNA matches it firmly. Size values are once, few and many counts, or a class for expanded clones, and some rows have none.

CDR3 DNA	CDR3 protein	clone size	CDR3 length	D gene	J gene	V gene
TGTGCCAGCAGTACAGGGGCCGCCGGTGAAAAACTGTTTTTT	CASSTGAAGEKLFF	.	14	TRBD1	TRBJ1-4	TRBV12-3/TRBV12-4
TGCAGTGCTAGTACGATACAAACGAACTATGGCTACACCTTC	CSASTIQTNYGYTF	medium-sized	14	.	TRBJ1-2	TRBV20-1
TGTGCCAGCAGTTTAGCGCCGGGGATCCAGCCCCAGCATTTT	CASSLAPGIQPQHF	medium-sized	14	.	TRBJ1-5	TRBV12-3/TRBV12-4
TGTGCCAGCAGCGGAGGACTTGGAGCGAACTATGGCTACACCTTC	CASSGGLGANYGYTF	.	15	.	TRBJ1-2	TRBV9
TGCAGTGCTAGACCCGCAGGGATGGATGAAAAACTGTTTTTT	CSARPAGMDEKLFF	many	14	.	TRBJ1-4	TRBV20-1
TGTGCCAGTAGTTTCCGGGTAGGTTTGGAGCAGTTCTTC	CASSFRVGLEQFF	.	13	.	TRBJ2-1	TRBV19
TGTGCCAGCAGCGCTACCTACGAGCAGTACTTC	CASSATYEQYF	many	11	.	TRBJ2-7	TRBV7-9
TGCAGTGCTAGATTACTAGCGGGAGTGAATTTGGCAGATACGCAGTATTTT	CSARLLAGVNLADTQYF	.	17	TRBD2	TRBJ2-3	TRBV20-1
TGTGCCAGCAGCCGACAGGGTGAATCCTACGAGCAGTACTTC	CASSRQGESYEQYF	medium-sized	14	TRBD1	TRBJ2-7	TRBV28
TGTGCCTCTTCACAACAGGGATTGGAAAAACTGTTTTTT	CASSQQGLEKLFF	.	13	.	TRBJ1-4	TRBV30
TGTGCCAGCAGTGAACAGCGACAGGGAAGCGAGCAGTACTTC	CASSEQRQGSEQYF	.	14	TRBD1	TRBJ2-7	TRBV2
TGTGCCAGCAGCTTGCGGACAGGAAGCGATACGCAGTATTTT	CASSLRTGSDTQYF	many	14	TRBD1	TRBJ2-3	TRBV5-5
TGTGCCAGTAGTATAGATCGGGGGACCCAGCAGTTCTTC	CASSIDRGTQQFF	medium-sized	13	.	TRBJ2-1	TRBV19
TGCAGTGCTAGACTCAGGGGCAGAAATGTAGGGGCGGCGGATACCCAGTACTTC	CSARLRGRNVGAADTQYF	.	18	.	TRBJ2-5	TRBV20-1
TGTGCCAGCAGTTTTGGTCCAGCGGGAGTGGTTGAGCAGTTCTTC	CASSFGPAGVVEQFF	medium-sized	15	TRBD2	TRBJ2-1	TRBV28
TGTGCCAGTAGTAATGGGGGCGCAGATACGCAGTATTTT	CASSNGGADTQYF	many	13	.	TRBJ2-3	TRBV19
TGTGCCACCAGTGATTTGAGGGGAGGGGGCGCAGATACGCAGTATTTT	CATSDLRGGGADTQYF	medium-sized	16	.	TRBJ2-3	TRBV24-1
TGTGCCAGCAGTCCTTGGGCCCCAGCGGGACGAAACAATGAGCAGTTCTTC	CASSPWAPAGRNNEQFF	medium-sized	17	TRBD2	TRBJ2-1	TRBV6-5
TGTGCCAGCAGCGGGCGAGGGGGGAAGGCCGGGGAGCTGTTTTTT	CASSGRGGKAGELFF	many	15	.	TRBJ2-2	TRBV11-3
TGTGCCACCAGTGACCCCGACAGGGGAGGTCGGGAGACCCAGTACTTC	CATSDPDRGGRETQYF	many	16	TRBD1	TRBJ2-5	TRBV24-1
TGTGCCAGCAGCGTAGCGGGACTAGCTGCTGATACGCAGTATTTT	CASSVAGLAADTQYF	.	15	TRBD2	TRBJ2-3	TRBV9
TGTGCCAGCAGCGGAAGCAGGGAAGGGTCCTACGAGCAGTACTTC	CASSGSREGSYEQYF	few	15	.	TRBJ2-7	TRBV9
TGTGCCAGCAGCTCCTGGACTAGCGGGTCAAATTCGCAGTTCTTC	CASSSWTSGSNSQFF	medium-sized	15	TRBD2	TRBJ2-1	TRBV7-2
TGCGCCAGCAGCGATACCGGGAGCATGAACACTGAAGCTTTCTTT	CASSDTGSMNTEAFF	many	15	.	TRBJ1-1	TRBV10-2
TGTGCCAGCAGCCCAACGGGGGGCGCCTATGGCTACACCTTC	CASSPTGGAYGYTF	.	14	.	TRBJ1-2	TRBV9
TGTGCCAGCAGCTTCACCATGAGGGGACGCGGGGCAGATACGCAGTATTTT	CASSFTMRGRGADTQYF	.	17	.	TRBJ2-3	TRBV11-2
TGCAGTGCTCCCTTGGGCGGGAGGACAGAGACCCAGTACTTC	CSAPLGGRTETQYF	many	14	TRBD2	TRBJ2-5	TRBV20-1
TGCAGCGGGACCCGAGGAGAGACCCAGTACTTC	CSGTRGETQYF	many	11	.	TRBJ2-5	TRBV29-1
TGTGCCAGTAGGATGACCGGGGCCACTGGGGCCAACGTCCTGACTTTC	CASRMTGATGANVLTF	many	16	.	TRBJ2-6	TRBV19
TGTGCCAGCAGCTTGGTAGGCCCAGATTCACCCCTCCACTTT	CASSLVGPDSPLHF	many	14	.	TRBJ1-6	TRBV5-5
TGCGCCAGCAGCTTCGGGGGAGGTGAGACCCAGTACTTC	CASSFGGGETQYF	many	13	.	TRBJ2-5	TRBV5-1
TGTGCCAGCAGCGCAGGGGTTAACGGCAATCAGCCCCAGCATTTT	CASSAGVNGNQPQHF	many	15	.	TRBJ1-5	TRBV7-9
TGTGCCAGCAGCAGCTATAATTCACCCCTCCACTTT	CASSSYNSPLHF	many	12	.	TRBJ1-6	TRBV25-1
TGCAGTGCTAATAACCCCGAACTCTCTGGAAACACCATATATTTT	CSANNPELSGNTIYF	few	15	.	TRBJ1-3	TRBV20-1
TGTGCCAGCAGCTTTCCAGACAGGGCCGGGGAGCTGTTTTTT	CASSFPDRAGELFF	many	14	TRBD1	TRBJ2-2	TRBV5-6
TGTGCCTGGAGCCAAGGACAGGGGAGATTCAATGAGCAGTTCTTC	CAWSQGQGRFNEQFF	many	15	TRBD1	TRBJ2-1	TRBV30
TGCGCCAGCAGCCGTCGGGTTTTAGACAATGAGCAGTTCTTC	CASSRRVLDNEQFF	.	14	.	TRBJ2-1	TRBV4-1
TGCGCCAGCAGCCAAGTTCTGGCACTTGAGCAGTTCTTC	CASSQVLALEQFF	many	13	.	TRBJ2-1	TRBV4-1